These 16 T cell receptor beta chains originate from one sample sequenced in a study of persistence of HIV-infected CD4 T cells (dated by TCRdb to the early 2020s). The immunoSEQ hsTCRB assay version 4, run in survey mode, was used to sequence TCRbeta repertoires from genomic DNA. TCRdb mirrors the immuneACCESS table, restricted to in-frame sequences. Some clones are absent from its copies; in checked studies, under half trace to an unresolved V gene, and the reason for the others is unknown. The sample table shows approximately 31,000 clones, and roughly four fifths are seen once. The leading ten clones occupy roughly 0.86% of the sample. Their cognate antigens are unknown. Explained via the paper, the treatment or condition label denotes: suppressive antiretroviral therapy. Cells were stimulated with lysates of CMV-infected fibroblasts at 9.5 to 10 ug/mL. Memory populations depleted of antigen-responding cells were obtained by sorting nonresponding CD40L-negative CD69-negative CD45RO-high memory CD4+ T cells.

The sample here was CD4+ T cells sorted from PBMCs after approximately 19-hour stimulation, taken from a patient who received antiretroviral therapy. The sample's cell subset or site, from its label and the paper: CD40L-CD69- CD45RO-high memory CD4 T cells not responding to CMV lysate. These receptors originate from an adult man with HIV who was CMV-seropositive.

The chain couples TRBV7-6 to TRBJ2-2; maybe TRBD1 (5 bases). CDR3 length: 15 residues. Germline V lookup: CDR1 SGHVS, CDR2 FNYEAQ. Between the trimmed V and J ends, which lost 1 base and 4 bases, there was a span of 10 bases. Here the CDR3 reads CASSLGTPFTGELFF. The DNA of the CDR3 is TGTGCCAGCAGCTTAGGGACACCATTCACCGGGGAGCTGTTTTTT. Variable domain in full (rest from reference TRBV7-6 and TRBJ2-2): GAGVSQSPRYKVTKRGQDVALRCDPISGHVSLYWYRQALGQGPEFLTYFNYEAQQDKSGLPNDRFSAERPEGSISTLTIQRTEQRDSAMYRCASSLGTPFTGELFFGEGSRLTVL.

The genes are TRBV5-1 and TRBJ2-3, with D perhaps given as TRBD1 or TRBD2 (5 bases each). Germline V gives CDR1 SGHRS, CDR2 YFSETQ. This CDR3 contains 15 residues. Trimming left V 6 bases short and J 2 bases short, with 16 bases between. The CDR3 is CASTFEGPSTDTQYF. The DNA of the CDR3 is TGCGCCAGCACCTTCGAGGGGCCCTCCACAGATACGCAGTATTTT.

V and J are TRBV24-1 and TRBJ2-1, with 8 bases aligning to TRBD2. Germline CDR1 KGHDR, CDR2 SFDVKD. After removal of 6 bases from V and 6 bases from J, the junction contained 6 bases not matched to a gene. The CDR3 totals 14 residues. The CDR3 loop is CATSRIAGPNEQFF. Here the CDR3 DNA reads TGTGCCACCAGTCGAATAGCGGGGCCCAATGAGCAGTTCTTC.

V usage is TRBV27 and J usage is TRBJ1-5; D possibly corresponds to TRBD1 (5 bases). Per the germline V gene, CDR1 is MNHEY and CDR2 is SMNVEV (reference sequence). The CDR3 has 15 amino acids. Trimming removed 7 bases at V and 0 bases at J, with 13 bases between. In DNA, the CDR3 is TGTGCCAGCAAGTTGGGGCACTATAGCAATCAGCCCCAGCATTTT. The encoded protein is CASKLGHYSNQPQHF.

This chain joins TRBV12-3 or TRBV12-4 and TRBJ1-5, with a tentative D call TRBD1 (5 bases). V dropped 5 bases and J dropped 6 bases, with 8 bases sitting between them. CDR3 length: 12 amino acids. This CDR3 reads CASSTQGQPQHF. CDR3 bases: TGTGCCAGCAGTACCCAGGGTCAGCCCCAGCATTTT.

V and J are TRBV6-5 and TRBJ2-1; D is undetermined. From germline, CDR1 is MNHEY and CDR2 SVGAGI. V was pared by 7 bases and J by 6 bases, with 7 bases between. This CDR3 has 11 amino acids. The CDR3 sequence: CASIRGNEQFF. CDR3 nucleotide sequence: TGTGCCAGCATACGCGGCAATGAGCAGTTCTTC.

This clone was detected only a few times. The chain recombines TRBV10-2 with TRBJ2-7, with 7 bases identical to TRBD2. Germline V CDR1 and CDR2: WSHSY, SAAADI. This CDR3 has 19 residues. V shed 3 bases and J 1 base; nucleotides not matched to a gene: 18. The chain's CDR3 is CASSDYVWGWASGSYEQYF. The CDR3 region has the DNA TGCGCCAGCAGTGACTACGTATGGGGGTGGGCTAGCGGATCCTACGAGCAGTACTTC.

The rearrangement links TRBV18 to TRBJ2-3; 7 bases map to TRBD2. This CDR3 has 13 residues. V dropped 3 bases and J dropped 8; count of bases not matched to a gene: 5. In germline, CDR1 is KGHSH, CDR2 LQKENI. The CDR3 sequence: CASSPTSARTQYF. CDR3 coding DNA: TGTGCCAGCTCACCCACTAGCGCCCGTACGCAGTATTTT.

V and J are TRBV18 and TRBJ2-7, with TRBD1 matching over 8 bases. Losses at the gene ends were 1 base for V and 7 bases for J; bases not matched to a gene: 9. Germline CDR1 and CDR2: KGHSH and LQKENI. This CDR3 has 15 amino acids. CDR3 DNA sequence: TGTGCCAGCTCACCACTAAAGCAGGGGGCAGGGGAGCAGTACTTC. It specifies CASSPLKQGAGEQYF.

This chain links TRBV7-2 with TRBJ1-4; D is perhaps TRBD1 (5 bases). V lost 5 bases, J lost 8 bases, and 12 bases lay in between. The CDR3 is made up of 13 amino acids. Germline V gene lookup returns CDR1 SGHTA and CDR2 FQGNSA. This chain's CDR3 is CASSGQGREKLFF. Here the CDR3 DNA reads TGTGCCAGCAGCGGGCAGGGTAGGGAAAAACTGTTTTTT.

This clone occurred once. This rearrangement joins TRBV7-2 to TRBJ2-1; TRBD1 or TRBD2 may be the D gene (5 bases each). The CDR3 length is 15 residues. Trimming cost V 1 base and J 2 bases, with 9 bases left between them. From germline, CDR1 is SGHTA and CDR2 FQGNSA. CDR3 in amino acids: CASSLGQGPYNEQFF. The CDR3, as DNA: TGTGCCAGCAGCTTAGGGCAGGGACCCTACAATGAGCAGTTCTTC.

The chain combines TRBV18 with TRBJ2-7, with D perhaps TRBD1 (6 bases). Trimming shortened V by 5 bases and J by 3 bases, and 11 bases separated the two germline ends. This CDR3 has 13 amino acids. In germline, CDR1 is KGHSH, CDR2 LQKENI. CDR3 protein: CASSAGQRYEQYF. Here the CDR3 DNA reads TGTGCCAGCTCAGCCGGACAGCGCTACGAGCAGTACTTC.

The chain employs TRBV7-8 and TRBJ2-5; 7 positions agree with TRBD2. The CDR3 contains 14 residues. J was trimmed by 6 bases and V by 1 base; bases with no gene match: 5. Germline CDR1 and CDR2: SGHVS and FQNEAQ. In nucleotides, the CDR3 is TGTGCCAGCAGCTTAGATAGCGGGTTCCAGACCCAGTACTTC. Its translation is CASSLDSGFQTQYF.

The J gene is TRBJ2-3, the V gene TRBV5-4; no reliable D call. Between the trimmed V and J ends, which lost 3 bases and 0 bases, there was a span of 5 bases. Looked up from germline, CDR1 is SGHNT and CDR2 is YYREEE (reference sequence). The CDR3 contains 13 residues. CDR3 sequence reads: CASSYPSTDTQYF. Here the CDR3 DNA reads TGTGCCAGCAGCTACCCTAGCACAGATACGCAGTATTTT.

This chain joins TRBV18 and TRBJ1-1, with a weak D call TRBD1 (5 bases). Germline V lookup: CDR1 KGHSH, CDR2 LQKENI. Trimming cost V 0 bases and J 4 bases, with 18 bases left between them. The CDR3 covers 17 residues. The CDR3 sequence: CASSPPGGLGSVTEAFF. CDR3 DNA: TGTGCCAGCTCACCACCTGGGGGGTTAGGTTCGGTCACTGAAGCTTTCTTT. The variable domain in full, completed from reference TRBV18 and TRBJ1-1, reads NAGVMQNPRHLVRRRGQEARLRCSPMKGHSHVYWYRQLPEEGLKFMVYLQKENIIDESGMPKERFSAEFPKEGPSILRIQQVVRGDSAAYFCASSPPGGLGSVTEAFFGQGTRLTVV.

In DNA, the CDR3 is TGCGCCAGCAGCTTGAGGGACAGCTTAAGGGGCTTTAACTATGGCTACACCTTC. It yields the protein CASSLRDSLRGFNYGYTF. The chain carries TRBV5-1 and TRBJ1-2, with 7 bases matching TRBD1. Looked up from germline, CDR1 is SGHRS and CDR2 is YFSETQ. The CDR3 covers 18 residues. Trimming at V came to 1 base and at J to 1 base, leaving 13 bases not matched to a gene. Based on the CDR3 plus reference TRBV5-1 and TRBJ1-2, the full variable domain is KAGVTQTPRYLIKTRGQQVTLSCSPISGHRSVSWYQQTPGQGLQFLFEYFSETQRNKGNFPGRFSGRQFSNSRSEMNVSTLELGDSALYLCASSLRDSLRGFNYGYTFGSGTRLTVV.